This is a list of T cell receptor beta chains from one sample in a study of blood T cell repertoires in COVID-19. Generated by immunoSEQ multiplex PCR, the TCRdb table keeps only in-frame clones and is missing some. The data show just under 90,000 clones, 90% seen once. The material sequenced was peripheral blood. These receptors were obtained from a man aged 60 to 75 with acute or convalescent COVID-19. Both conserved end residues are part of each CDR3. D genes are given only for firm matches. Rows give clone size only sometimes, using once, few, many, or a class for an expanded clone.

TRBJ2-3,15,TRBV6-5,-,-,TGTGCCAGCAGTCTCCGGGAAGCTAGCACAGATACGCAGTATTTT,CASSLREASTDTQYF
TRBJ2-5,16,TRBV5-1,-,TRBD1,TGCGCCAGCAGCCATCCGGGACAGGGTCTCCAAGAGACCCAGTACTTC,CASSHPGQGLQETQYF
TRBJ2-2,14,TRBV2,-,-,TGTGCCAGCAGTGCGGGACAGAACACCGGGGAGCTGTTTTTT,CASSAGQNTGELFF
TRBJ1-5,17,TRBV19,once,-,TGTGCCAGCGGGTTTGGTTGGGTGTCGCCGGTTACTCAGCCCCAGCATTTT,CASGFGWVSPVTQPQHF
TRBJ1-3,16,TRBV11-2,-,TRBD1,TGTGCCAGCAGCTTAGAGGGACAGGGGACTGGAAACACCATATATTTT,CASSLEGQGTGNTIYF
TRBJ1-1,13,TRBV11-3,-,TRBD1,TGTGCCAGCAGCTCCCGACAGGGGGATGAAGCTTTCTTT,CASSSRQGDEAFF
TRBJ2-2,15,TRBV6-2/TRBV6-3,-,TRBD2,TGTGCCAGCACCCCAGCGGGAGATCACACCGGGGAGCTGTTTTTT,CASTPAGDHTGELFF
TRBJ1-6,15,TRBV11-2,-,TRBD1,TGTGCCAGCAGGCTACCGGGACAGATAAATTCACCCCTCCACTTT,CASRLPGQINSPLHF
TRBJ2-7,14,TRBV18,once,TRBD1,TGTGCCAGCTCACCGACAGGGGGGCGAAGCGAGCAGTACTTC,CASSPTGGRSEQYF
TRBJ1-1,16,TRBV15,-,-,TGTGCCACCAGCAGAGGTTTGGTCCCCCTCGGCACTGAAGCTTTCTTT,CATSRGLVPLGTEAFF
TRBJ2-7,15,TRBV10-3,-,TRBD1,TGTGCCATCAGTCAAGCGGGGACAGGGGGCGCCGAGCAGTACTTC,CAISQAGTGGAEQYF
TRBJ2-3,14,TRBV18,once,TRBD2,TGTGCCAGCTCAAGGACTAGCGGCACAGATACGCAGTATTTT,CASSRTSGTDTQYF
TRBJ1-1,16,TRBV28,-,-,TGTGCCAGCAGGGATAGCCTGGGTCGGTGGGACACTGAAGCTTTCTTT,CASRDSLGRWDTEAFF
TRBJ2-5,15,TRBV9,-,-,TGTGCCAGCACTCAGACCGGGATGGCCCAAGAGACCCAGTACTTC,CASTQTGMAQETQYF
TRBJ2-5,12,TRBV10-3,-,-,TGTGCCATCAGCCCCGCGGGAGAGACCCAGTACTTC,CAISPAGETQYF
TRBJ2-4,13,TRBV6-2/TRBV6-3,-,-,TGTGCCAGCAGCCGAGGCCAGGGAAACATTCAGTACTTC,CASSRGQGNIQYF
TRBJ2-5,15,TRBV15,-,-,TGTGCCACCAGCAGAGTCGGTGGCACCGGGGAGACCCAGTACTTC,CATSRVGGTGETQYF
TRBJ2-1,19,TRBV5-5,-,TRBD2,TGTGCCAGCAGCTTACACTCCGGAAGGGAGGGAGGGCTGGGGAATGAGCAGTTCTTC,CASSLHSGREGGLGNEQFF
TRBJ2-7,15,TRBV4-3,-,-,TGCGCCAGCAGCCAACAGGTCCTAACCTCCTACGAGCAGTACTTC,CASSQQVLTSYEQYF
TRBJ2-7,16,TRBV10-3,-,TRBD1,TGTGCCATCAGTCCCAAGGACAGGGGGGGAGGCTACGAGCAGTACTTC,CAISPKDRGGGYEQYF
TRBJ1-5,14,TRBV3-1/TRBV3-2,-,-,TGTGCCAGCAGCCAAAGAGGGTACAATCAGCCCCAGCATTTT,CASSQRGYNQPQHF
TRBJ1-1,14,TRBV2,-,-,TGTGCCAGTACCGAAGACAGATCTTCTGCTGAAGCTTTCTTT,CASTEDRSSAEAFF
TRBJ2-1,15,TRBV29-1,-,TRBD2,TGCAGCGCTCCTAGACTAGCGGATACTTACAATGAGCAGTTCTTC,CSAPRLADTYNEQFF